These 21 T cell receptor beta chains were all obtained from the same sample, sequenced in a study of response to subunit inactivated influenza vaccine (dated by TCRdb to 2017 to 2018). Receptor amplification or capture employed RT-PCR. The sequencing machine was an Illumina HiSeq 2500. TCRdb took the public reads, trimmed them with fastp at Q25, ran MiXCR for clone calling and kept in-frame beta chains. Each record represents a unique CDR3 protein, reported with the most common genes and DNA among its rows. In all, the sample holds 650,000 to 800,000 distinct CDR3 sequences, and 11% to 15% of those were seen once. The leading ten clones occupy 5.5% to 7% of the sample. This specimen was PBMCs from blood, taken less than 15 days before vaccination. The receptors were gathered from a man aged 45 to 65 who received an inactivated influenza vaccine. Donor details come from another sample of the same person, matched by shared clones.

The chain recombines TRBV12-3 or TRBV12-4 with TRBJ2-7; TRBD1 aligns across 11 bases. This CDR3 region has 16 residues. V was pared by 5 bases and J by 6 bases, with 12 bases of the junction left unmatched. The CDR3 sequence: CASSQSGQGARGEQYF. The CDR3 DNA reads TGTGCCAGCAGTCAAAGTGGACAGGGGGCGAGAGGCGAGCAGTACTTC.

This clonotype was counted between two and nine times. This CDR3 reads CAISVVQGYNEQFF. Written as DNA, the CDR3 is TGTGCCATCAGTGTTGTCCAGGGGTACAATGAGCAGTTCTTC. The chain is built from TRBV10-3 and TRBJ2-1; D perhaps matches TRBD1 (6 bases). CDR1 is ENHRY, CDR2 SYGVKD, per germline. The CDR3 loop spans 14 amino acids. Trimming pared 4 bases from V and 4 bases from J, leaving 11 bases between.

The genes are TRBV24-1 and TRBJ2-5, with D possibly being TRBD2 (5 bases). The CDR3 extends over 14 amino acids. Trimming shortened V by 4 bases and J by 2 bases, and 10 bases separated the two germline ends. Per germline, CDR1 KGHDR and CDR2 SFDVKD. CDR3 DNA sequence: TGTGCCACCAGTGAGGCTAGCAGACAAGAGACCCAGTACTTC. It specifies CATSEASRQETQYF.

This clonotype was seen a handful of times. The V and J genes are TRBV29-1 and TRBJ1-4; D is possibly TRBD1 (5 bases). Germline V gene sequence: CDR1 SQVTM, CDR2 ANQGSEA. Between the trimmed V and J ends, which lost 7 bases and 12 bases, there was a span of 15 bases. This CDR3 region has 11 residues. In DNA, the CDR3 is TGCAGCGGGGGGACCGTAGGGGAACTGTTTTTT. Its translation is CSGGTVGELFF.

This chain joins TRBV12-3 or TRBV12-4 and TRBJ1-5; 7 positions match TRBD1. After removal of 6 bases from V and 4 bases from J, the junction contained 6 bases not matched to a gene. This CDR3 has 14 residues. The CDR3 sequence: CASRKQQGNQPQHF. The CDR3, as DNA: TGTGCCAGCAGAAAACAACAGGGGAATCAGCCCCAGCATTTT.

This chain joins TRBV6-1 and TRBJ2-1; possibly TRBD2 for D (6 bases). The V and J ends lost 5 bases and 4 bases respectively, with 18 bases between them. Germline values: CDR1 MNHNS, CDR2 SASEGT. CDR3 length equals 16 residues. The CDR3, as DNA: TGTGCCAGCAGTCAAACCGCCGGGACTGGGTACAATGAGCAGTTCTTC. It encodes CASSQTAGTGYNEQFF.

This clonotype was detected only a few times. V and J are TRBV5-1 and TRBJ1-5; no clear D gene. Trimming removed 4 bases from V and 9 bases from J, with 23 bases in between. The CDR3 contains 16 residues. Germline V gene sequence: CDR1 SGHRS, CDR2 YFSETQ. In nucleotides, the CDR3 is TGCGCCAGCAGCCCCCCAGACCGGGAGATCGATAGGCCCCAGCATTTT. Its translation is CASSPPDREIDRPQHF.

V is TRBV5-1 and J is TRBJ2-5; 7 positions match TRBD1. The length of the CDR3 is 13 residues. Germline loops: CDR1 SGHRS, CDR2 YFSETQ. J lost 5 bases, V lost 4 bases, and 5 bases had no gene match. Written as DNA, the CDR3 is TGCGCCAGCAGCCCAGGACAGGTGGAGACCCAGTACTTC. Translating gives CASSPGQVETQYF.

V gene TRBV6-2 or TRBV6-3 combines with J gene TRBJ1-2; 7 bases align to TRBD1. Germline lookup yields CDR1 MNHEY and CDR2 SVGEGT. The trim removed 0 bases at V and 6 bases at J, leaving 4 bases unmatched. This CDR3 spans 14 amino acids. DNA of the CDR3: TGTGCCAGCAGTTACTCAGGGGGCGCGAATGGCTACACCTTC. As protein: CASSYSGGANGYTF.

This chain joins TRBV19 and TRBJ2-5; no reliable D call. CDR1 and CDR2 from the germline V gene are LNHDA and SQIVND (reference sequence). V dropped 6 bases and J dropped 4 bases, with 18 bases sitting between them. CDR3 length: 15 amino acids. The CDR3 bases are TGTGCCAGTAGCCAAATGGGGATCGGAAGAGAGACCCAGTACTTC. It codes for CASSQMGIGRETQYF. Variable domain in full (rest from reference TRBV19 and TRBJ2-5): DGGITQSPKYLFRKEGQNVTLSCEQNLNHDAMYWYRQDPGQGLRLIYYSQIVNDFQKGDIAEGYSVSREKKESFPLTVTSAQKNPTAFYLCASSQMGIGRETQYFGPGTRLLVL.

This chain joins TRBV20-1 and TRBJ2-3; 9 bases line up with TRBD2. The V segment lost 0 bases and the J segment 0 bases; nucleotides outside the gene matches: 7. Germline-derived CDR1 and CDR2 are DFQATT and SNEGSKA (reference sequence). The CDR3 extends over 17 amino acids. The CDR3 DNA reads TGCAGTGCTAGAGATCTCGGACTAGCGAAAAGCACAGATACGCAGTATTTT. Encoded protein: CSARDLGLAKSTDTQYF.

V gene TRBV5-6 combines with J gene TRBJ2-7; 8 bases agree with TRBD2. V lost 4 bases to trimming and J lost 3 bases; unmatched junction nucleotides: 12. This CDR3 contains 16 residues. CDR1 and CDR2 from the germline V gene are SGHDT and YYEEEE. The CDR3 region is CASSHLRPAGDYEQYF. Written as DNA, the CDR3 is TGTGCCAGCAGCCACCTGAGGCCAGCGGGAGACTACGAGCAGTACTTC.

There are many counts of this clonotype. The chain carries TRBV5-1 and TRBJ2-7, with D perhaps TRBD1 (6 bases). Trimming shortened V by 0 bases and J by 6 bases, and 13 bases separated the two germline ends. The CDR3 is 14 residues long. The germline V gene encodes CDR1 SGHRS and CDR2 YFSETQ. CDR3 sequence reads: CASSLVEGVGEQYF. CDR3 coding DNA: TGCGCCAGCAGCTTGGTAGAGGGGGTTGGCGAGCAGTACTTC.

A few counts support this clonotype. The chain combines TRBV7-9 with TRBJ2-3; possible D gene TRBD2, 6 bases. V dropped 1 base and J dropped 11 bases, with 16 bases sitting between them. The CDR3 length is 14 residues. The germline gives CDR1 SEHNR, CDR2 FQNEAQ (reference sequence). CDR3 residues: CASSLDGAFGRQYF. The CDR3 DNA reads as TGTGCCAGCAGCTTAGATGGGGCCTTCGGGAGGCAGTATTTT.

This clonotype was observed a few times. The genes are TRBV5-1 and TRBJ1-2, with D possibly matching TRBD1 (6 bases). The CDR3 extends over 13 amino acids. CDR1 is SGHRS, CDR2 YFSETQ, per germline. Trimming shortened V by 2 bases and J by 3 bases, and 8 bases separated the two germline ends. CDR3 bases: TGCGCCAGCAGCTTTCCAGGGGACTATGGCTACACCTTC. It encodes CASSFPGDYGYTF.

The rearrangement uses TRBV10-3 and TRBJ2-1, with D tentatively TRBD2 (6 bases). Germline loops: CDR1 ENHRY, CDR2 SYGVKD. Trimming removed 7 bases at V and 6 bases at J, with 13 bases between. The CDR3 sequence is 13 residues long. Written as DNA, the CDR3 is TGTGCCATCACCCGACTAGGTTCCAATGAGCAGTTCTTC. Translation gives CAITRLGSNEQFF.

This chain links TRBV5-1 with TRBJ2-5, with a possible D match to TRBD2 (6 bases). Germline loops: CDR1 SGHRS, CDR2 YFSETQ. V was shortened by 4 bases and J by 5 bases, with 15 bases between the two germline ends. This CDR3 has 14 amino acids. The CDR3 region is CASSPEGRRETQYF. The DNA of the CDR3 is TGCGCCAGCAGCCCGGAGGGGAGAAGGGAGACCCAGTACTTC.

The chain's CDR3 is CASSRFGGPEPPNTGELFF. The CDR3 DNA reads as TGTGCCAGCTCCCGGTTCGGAGGGCCTGAACCCCCGAACACCGGGGAGCTGTTTTTT. The chain employs TRBV18 and TRBJ2-2; possible D gene TRBD2, 6 bases. Per the germline V gene, CDR1 is KGHSH and CDR2 is LQKENI. The CDR3 sequence is 19 residues long. Trimming pared 6 bases from V and 0 bases from J, leaving 23 bases between.

The rearrangement links TRBV29-1 to TRBJ2-1, with TRBD2 identical over 10 bases. J gave up 9 bases and V 0 bases, and 8 bases lay outside the gene matches. CDR1 SQVTM and CDR2 ANQGSEA come from the germline V gene. The CDR3 spans 15 residues. CDR3 sequence (DNA): TGCAGCGTTGAAGACAGTGGGACTAGCGTTGGTGAGCAGTTCTTC. Its translation is CSVEDSGTSVGEQFF.

With respect to this clonotype: Given the absence of the conserved phenylalanine or tryptophan at the CDR3 end, a read error is likely. This chain links TRBV24-1 with TRBJ2-7, with 11 positions matching TRBD1. CDR1 KGHDR and CDR2 SFDVKD come from the germline V gene. CDR3 size: 15 residues. The CDR3 DNA reads TGTGCAACCAGTGAAACCGGGACAGGGGGGAACGAGCAGTACTCC. It translates to CATSETGTGGNEQYS.

This clonotype was detected once. This may be a read error: a much more frequent sequence differs by one nucleotide. The rearrangement uses TRBV12-3 or TRBV12-4 and TRBJ2-1, with 9 positions matching TRBD2. The CDR3 length is 16 residues. Unmatched junction bases numbered 9, after V lost 2 bases and J lost 7 bases. The CDR3, as DNA: TGTGCCAGCAGTTTAATCGTAGCGGGGGTAAAAAATGAGCAGTTCTTC. This translates into CASSLIVAGVKNEQFF.